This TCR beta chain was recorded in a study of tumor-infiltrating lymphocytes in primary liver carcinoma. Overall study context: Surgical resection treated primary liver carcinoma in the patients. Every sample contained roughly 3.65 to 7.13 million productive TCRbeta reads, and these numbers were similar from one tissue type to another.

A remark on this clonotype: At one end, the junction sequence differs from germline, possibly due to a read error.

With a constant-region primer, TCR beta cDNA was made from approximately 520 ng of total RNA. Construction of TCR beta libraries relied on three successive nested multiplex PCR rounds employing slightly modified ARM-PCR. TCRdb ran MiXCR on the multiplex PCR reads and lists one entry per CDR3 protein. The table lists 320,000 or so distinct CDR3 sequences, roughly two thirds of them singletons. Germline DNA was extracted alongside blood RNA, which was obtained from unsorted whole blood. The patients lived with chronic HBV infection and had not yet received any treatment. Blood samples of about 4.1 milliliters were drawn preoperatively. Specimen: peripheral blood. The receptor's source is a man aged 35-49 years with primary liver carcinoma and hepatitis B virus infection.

CDR3 nucleotides: TGTGCCAGCAGTCACGCGGTACTAGCGGGAGGCCCACGCGACGAGCAGTCCTTC. Translation gives CASSHAVLAGGPRDEQSF. The chain joins TRBV12-3 or TRBV12-4 to TRBJ2-1, with TRBD2 identical over 12 bases. The CDR3 totals 18 residues.